The present TCR beta chain was sequenced within a study of CD8 T cells in Susac syndrome. Random hexamers were used to reverse transcribe an amount of about 0.5 to 1 ug RNA. Each CDR3 protein gets one entry after TCRdb re-called the immunoSEQ multiplex PCR reads with MiXCR. Of 200,000 to 250,000 distinct CDR3 sequences in the sample, about 95% were seen once. V lost 2 bases, J lost 2 bases, and 2 bases stayed unmatched. The length of the CDR3 is 15 residues. Germline V gene data show CDR1 as SNHLY and CDR2 as FYNNEI. This TCR was sampled from a human donor with multiple sclerosis. This rearrangement joins TRBV2 to TRBJ2-1; 8 positions agree with TRBD2. The sequenced sample was CD4+ T cells from PBMCs. CDR3 sequence: CASSELAGTYNEQFF. The DNA of the CDR3 is TGTGCCAGCAGTGAACTAGCGGGTACCTACAATGAGCAGTTCTTC. The full variable domain, rest sourced from reference TRBV2 and TRBJ2-1, is EPEVTQTPSHQVTQMGQEVILRCVPISNHLYFYWYRQILGQKVEFLVSFYNNEISEKSEIFDDQFSVERPDGSNFTLKIRSTKLEDSAMYFCASSELAGTYNEQFFGPGTRLTVL.